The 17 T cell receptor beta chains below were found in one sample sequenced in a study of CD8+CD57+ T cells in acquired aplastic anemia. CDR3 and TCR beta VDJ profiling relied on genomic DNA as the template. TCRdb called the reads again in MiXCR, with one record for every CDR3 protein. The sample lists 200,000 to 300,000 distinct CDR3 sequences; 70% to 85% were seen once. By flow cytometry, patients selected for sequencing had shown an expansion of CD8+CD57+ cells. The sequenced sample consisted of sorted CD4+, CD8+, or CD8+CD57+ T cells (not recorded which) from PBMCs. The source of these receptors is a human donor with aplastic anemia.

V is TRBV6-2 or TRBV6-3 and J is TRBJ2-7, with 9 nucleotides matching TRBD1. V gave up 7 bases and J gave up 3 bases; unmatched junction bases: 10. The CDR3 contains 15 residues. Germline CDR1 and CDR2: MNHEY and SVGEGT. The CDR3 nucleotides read TGTGCCAGCAACACACCGGGACAGGGTAACTACGAGCAGTACTTC. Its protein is CASNTPGQGNYEQYF.

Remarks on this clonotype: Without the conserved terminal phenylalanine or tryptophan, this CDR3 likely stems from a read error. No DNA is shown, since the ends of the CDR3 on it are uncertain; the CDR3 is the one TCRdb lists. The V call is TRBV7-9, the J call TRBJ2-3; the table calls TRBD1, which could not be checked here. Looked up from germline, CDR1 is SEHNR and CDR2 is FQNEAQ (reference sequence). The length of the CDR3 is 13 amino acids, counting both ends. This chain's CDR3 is CASSLGPGELQFV.

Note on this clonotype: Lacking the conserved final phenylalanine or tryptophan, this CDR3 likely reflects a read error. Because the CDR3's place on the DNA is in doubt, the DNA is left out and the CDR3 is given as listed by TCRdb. The CDR3 loop is CASSFERRGGSDL. The V call is TRBV7-9, the J call TRBJ2-1; the table names TRBD1, a call not compared with the DNA. CDR1 and CDR2 from the germline V gene are SEHNR and FQNEAQ (reference sequence). Termini included, the CDR3 measures 13 amino acids.

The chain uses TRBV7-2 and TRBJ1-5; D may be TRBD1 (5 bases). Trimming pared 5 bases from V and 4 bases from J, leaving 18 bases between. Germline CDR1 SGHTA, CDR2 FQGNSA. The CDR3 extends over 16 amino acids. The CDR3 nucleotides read TGTGCCAGCAGCCCAAGAGCCGGGACGGGGAATCAGCCCCAGCATTTT. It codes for CASSPRAGTGNQPQHF.

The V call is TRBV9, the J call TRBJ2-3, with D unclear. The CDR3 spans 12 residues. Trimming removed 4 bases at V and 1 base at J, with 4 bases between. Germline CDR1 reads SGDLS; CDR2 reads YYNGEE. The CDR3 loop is CASSPRTDTQYF. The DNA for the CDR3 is TGTGCCAGCAGCCCCCGCACAGATACGCAGTATTTT.

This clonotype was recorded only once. CDR3 sequence reads: CASSVAADNSPLHF. In DNA form, the CDR3 reads TGTGCCAGCAGCGTAGCGGCAGACAATTCACCCCTCCACTTT. The gene calls are TRBV9 and TRBJ1-6; D unresolved. The germline gives CDR1 SGDLS, CDR2 YYNGEE. This CDR3 is 14 amino acids long. V was trimmed by 0 bases and J by 7 bases, leaving 8 bases between them.

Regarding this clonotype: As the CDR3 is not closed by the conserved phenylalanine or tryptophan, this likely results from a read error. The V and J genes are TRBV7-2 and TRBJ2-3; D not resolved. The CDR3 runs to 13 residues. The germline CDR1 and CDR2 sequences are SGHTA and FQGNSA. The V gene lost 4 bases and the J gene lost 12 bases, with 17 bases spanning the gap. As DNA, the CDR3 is TGTGCCAGCAGCTACGGGCGGACGGATGGCCAGTATTAT. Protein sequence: CASSYGRTDGQYY.

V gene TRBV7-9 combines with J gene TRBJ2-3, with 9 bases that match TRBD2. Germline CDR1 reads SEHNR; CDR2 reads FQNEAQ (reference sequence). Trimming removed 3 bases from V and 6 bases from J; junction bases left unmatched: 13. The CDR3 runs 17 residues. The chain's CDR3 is CASSFQRSGGSDDTQYF. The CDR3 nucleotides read TGTGCCAGCAGCTTTCAAAGAAGCGGGGGGAGCGATGATACGCAGTATTTT. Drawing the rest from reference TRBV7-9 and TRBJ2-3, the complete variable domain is DTGVSQNPRHKITKRGQNVTFRCDPISEHNRLYWYRQTLGQGPEFLTYFQNEAQLEKSRLLSDRFSAERPKGSFSTLEIQRTEQGDSAMYLCASSFQRSGGSDDTQYFGPGTRLTVL.

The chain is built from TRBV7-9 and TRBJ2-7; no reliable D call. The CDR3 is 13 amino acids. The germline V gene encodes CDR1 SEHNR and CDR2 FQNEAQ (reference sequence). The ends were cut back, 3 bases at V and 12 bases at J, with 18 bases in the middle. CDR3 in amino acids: CASSLAGMGLGYV. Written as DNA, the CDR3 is TGTGCCAGCAGCTTGGCAGGTATGGGGTTGGGGTACGTC.

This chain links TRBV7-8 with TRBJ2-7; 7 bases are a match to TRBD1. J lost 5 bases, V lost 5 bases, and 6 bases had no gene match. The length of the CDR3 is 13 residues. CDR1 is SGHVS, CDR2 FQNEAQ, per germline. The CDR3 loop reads CASSTKTGDEQYF. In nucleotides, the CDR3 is TGTGCCAGCAGCACCAAAACAGGGGACGAGCAGTACTTC.

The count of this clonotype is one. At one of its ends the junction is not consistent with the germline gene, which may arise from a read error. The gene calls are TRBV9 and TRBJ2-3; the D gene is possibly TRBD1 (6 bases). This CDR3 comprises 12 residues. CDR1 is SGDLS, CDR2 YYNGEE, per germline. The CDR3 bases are TGTGCCAGCGGCCCCGCTGGGGACATTCAGTACTTT. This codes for CASGPAGDIQYF.

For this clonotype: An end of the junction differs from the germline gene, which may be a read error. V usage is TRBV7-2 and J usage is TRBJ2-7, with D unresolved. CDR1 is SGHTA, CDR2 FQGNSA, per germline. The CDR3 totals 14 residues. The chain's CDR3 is CASSQAGRISEKYF. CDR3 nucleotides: TGTGCCAGCAGCCAAGCCGGACGGATCTCCGAGAAGTACTTC.

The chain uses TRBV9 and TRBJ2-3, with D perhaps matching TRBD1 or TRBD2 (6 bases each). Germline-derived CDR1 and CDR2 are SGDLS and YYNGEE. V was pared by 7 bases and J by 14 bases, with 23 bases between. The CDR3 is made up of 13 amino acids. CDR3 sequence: CASGGGAGNTGYF. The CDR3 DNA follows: TGTGCCAGCGGGGGCGGGGCGGGGAATACCGGGTATTTT.

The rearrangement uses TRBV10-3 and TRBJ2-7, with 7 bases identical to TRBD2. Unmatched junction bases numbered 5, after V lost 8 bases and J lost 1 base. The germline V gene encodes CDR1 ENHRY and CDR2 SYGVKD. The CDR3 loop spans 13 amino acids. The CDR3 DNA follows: TGTGCCATCGCGGGGGATACTTCCTACGAGCAGTACTTC. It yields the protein CAIAGDTSYEQYF.

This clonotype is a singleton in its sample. The CDR3 bases are TGTGCCAGCAGCGACGCGGGCACACCTGCGCAGTATTTT. Translation gives CASSDAGTPAQYF. The chain employs TRBV7-8 and TRBJ2-3; maybe TRBD2 (5 bases). Trimming removed 5 bases from V and 10 bases from J, with 16 bases in between. Germline CDR1 is SGHVS and CDR2 is FQNEAQ. There are 13 residues in the CDR3.

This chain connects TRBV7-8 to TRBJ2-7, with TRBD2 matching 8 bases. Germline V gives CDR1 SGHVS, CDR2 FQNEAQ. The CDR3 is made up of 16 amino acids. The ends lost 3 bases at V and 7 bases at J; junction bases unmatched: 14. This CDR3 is CASSLAGGRDKKEQYF. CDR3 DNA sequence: TGTGCCAGCAGCTTGGCGGGAGGTCGGGATAAAAAGGAGCAGTACTTC.

The CDR3 protein is CASSETGVLGYGYTF. The CDR3 DNA reads TGTGCCAGCAGTGAGACAGGGGTTCTCGGCTATGGCTACACCTTC. The chain links TRBV7-8 to TRBJ1-2; TRBD1 aligns across 8 bases. The CDR3 extends over 15 amino acids. The J segment lost 4 bases and the V segment lost 6 bases, leaving 10 bases of the junction unmatched. CDR1 is SGHVS and CDR2 is FQNEAQ in the germline V gene.